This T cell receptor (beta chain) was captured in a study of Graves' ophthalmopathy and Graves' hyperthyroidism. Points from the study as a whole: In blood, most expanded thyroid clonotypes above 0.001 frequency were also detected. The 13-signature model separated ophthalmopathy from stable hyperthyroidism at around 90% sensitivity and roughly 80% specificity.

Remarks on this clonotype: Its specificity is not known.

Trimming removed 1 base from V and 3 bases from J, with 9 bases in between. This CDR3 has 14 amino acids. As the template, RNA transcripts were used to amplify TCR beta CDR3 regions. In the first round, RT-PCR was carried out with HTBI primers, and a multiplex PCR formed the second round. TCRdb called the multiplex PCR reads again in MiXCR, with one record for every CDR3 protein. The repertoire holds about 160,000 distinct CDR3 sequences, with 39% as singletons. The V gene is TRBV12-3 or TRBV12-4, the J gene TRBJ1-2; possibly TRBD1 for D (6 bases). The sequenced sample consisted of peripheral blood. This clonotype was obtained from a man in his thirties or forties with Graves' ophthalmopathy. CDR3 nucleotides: TGTGCCAGCAGTTTAGGGGGGGGCGACTATGGCTACACCTTC. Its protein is CASSLGGGDYGYTF.